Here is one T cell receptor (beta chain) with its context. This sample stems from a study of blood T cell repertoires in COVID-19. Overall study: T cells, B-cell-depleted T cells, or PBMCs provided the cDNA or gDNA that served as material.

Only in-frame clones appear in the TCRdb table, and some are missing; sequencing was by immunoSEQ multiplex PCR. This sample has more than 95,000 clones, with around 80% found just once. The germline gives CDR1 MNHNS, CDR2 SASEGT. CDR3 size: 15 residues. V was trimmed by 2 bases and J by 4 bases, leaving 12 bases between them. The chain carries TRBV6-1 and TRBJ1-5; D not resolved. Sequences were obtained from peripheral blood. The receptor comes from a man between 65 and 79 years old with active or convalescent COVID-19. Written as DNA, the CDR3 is TGTGCCAGCAGTGAAAGTTTAACGGGGAATCAGCCCCAGCATTTT. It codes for CASSESLTGNQPQHF.